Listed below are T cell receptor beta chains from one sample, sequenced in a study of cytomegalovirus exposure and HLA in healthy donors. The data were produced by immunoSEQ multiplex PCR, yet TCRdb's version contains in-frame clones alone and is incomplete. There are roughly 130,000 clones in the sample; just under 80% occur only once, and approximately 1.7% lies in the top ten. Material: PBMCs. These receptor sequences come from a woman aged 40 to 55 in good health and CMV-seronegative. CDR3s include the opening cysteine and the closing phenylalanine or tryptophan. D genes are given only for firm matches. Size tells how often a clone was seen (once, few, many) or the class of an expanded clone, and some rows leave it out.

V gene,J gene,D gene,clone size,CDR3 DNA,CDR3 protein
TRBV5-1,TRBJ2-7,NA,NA,TGCGCCAGCAGCTTCCTCTTGGGGGAGCGGGACGAGCAGTACTTC,CASSFLLGERDEQYF
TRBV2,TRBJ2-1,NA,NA,TGTGCCAGCGTTAATAGGTGGGAGGTGATCGCCAAATACAATGAGCAGTTCTTC,CASVNRWEVIAKYNEQFF
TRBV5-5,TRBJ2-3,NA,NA,TGTGCCAGCAGCTTGGGCGGGTTAGGTACAGATACGCAGTATTTT,CASSLGGLGTDTQYF
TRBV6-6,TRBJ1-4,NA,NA,TGTGCCAGCAGTTCCGGTGAGGCTGCAACTAATGAAAAACTGTTTTTT,CASSSGEAATNEKLFF
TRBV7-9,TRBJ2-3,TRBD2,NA,TGTGCCAGCAGCTCTAGCGGGGGTAGCACAGATACGCAGTATTTT,CASSSSGGSTDTQYF
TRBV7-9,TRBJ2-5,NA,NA,TGTGCCAGCAGCTGGTGGGGGCTCCAAGAGACCCAGTACTTC,CASSWWGLQETQYF
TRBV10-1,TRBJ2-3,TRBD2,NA,TGCGCCACCTCGGACGCGGGAGGAAGGGATACGCAGTATTTT,CATSDAGGRDTQYF
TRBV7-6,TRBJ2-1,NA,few,TGTGCCAGCAGCTTAGAAGGGGGTCCCTCCTACAATGAGCAGTTCTTC,CASSLEGGPSYNEQFF
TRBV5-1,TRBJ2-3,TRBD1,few,TGCGCCAGCAGCTCGGACAGGGGCCAAACCACAGATACGCAGTATTTT,CASSSDRGQTTDTQYF
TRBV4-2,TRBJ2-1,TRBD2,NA,TGTGCCAGCAGCCAGATCGGACTAGCGGGGAGCAATGAGCAGTTCTTC,CASSQIGLAGSNEQFF
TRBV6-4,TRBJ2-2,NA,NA,TGTGCCAGCAGGGGGGACAACAGCGGGGAGCTGTTTTTT,CASRGDNSGELFF
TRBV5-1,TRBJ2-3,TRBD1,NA,TGCGCCAGCAGCTTTGGACAGGGGGCCCCAGATACGCAGTATTTT,CASSFGQGAPDTQYF
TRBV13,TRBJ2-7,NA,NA,TGTGCCAGCAGCTTTGCGGAGAGCTCCTACGAGCAGTACTTC,CASSFAESSYEQYF
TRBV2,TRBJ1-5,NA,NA,TGTGCCAGCAGTCGAGACACCTATAGCAATCAGCCCCAGCATTTT,CASSRDTYSNQPQHF
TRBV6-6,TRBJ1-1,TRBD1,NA,TGTGCCAGCAGTTACTCGACAGGGGGCACTGAAGCTTTCTTT,CASSYSTGGTEAFF
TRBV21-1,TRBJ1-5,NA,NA,TGTGCCAGCAGCAGCCGGGACAAAGGGCAGCCCCAGCATTTT,CASSSRDKGQPQHF
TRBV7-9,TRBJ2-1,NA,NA,TGTGCCAGCAGCCTAGGCTGGAGCTCCTACAATGAGCAGTTCTTC,CASSLGWSSYNEQFF
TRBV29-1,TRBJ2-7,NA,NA,TGCAGCGCCTCCAGCGTAGCTGACTACGAGCAGTACTTC,CSASSVADYEQYF
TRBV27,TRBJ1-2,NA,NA,TGTGCCAGCAGTGGCGGCCTTCGGGGCTACACCTTC,CASSGGLRGYTF
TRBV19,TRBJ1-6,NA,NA,TGTGCCAGTAGTATACAGGGGAGCAATTCACCCCTCCACTTT,CASSIQGSNSPLHF
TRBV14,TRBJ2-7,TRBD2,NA,TGTGCCAGCAGCCGGACTAGCGGGACCCTTTTCGGGCAGTACTTC,CASSRTSGTLFGQYF
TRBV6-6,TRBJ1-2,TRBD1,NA,TGTGCCAGCAGTTACTCCCCCGACAGGGGCCATGGCTACACCTTC,CASSYSPDRGHGYTF
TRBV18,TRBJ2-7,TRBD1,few,TGTGCCAGCTCACCGTGGACAGGGCTCTCCTACGAGCAGTACTTC,CASSPWTGLSYEQYF
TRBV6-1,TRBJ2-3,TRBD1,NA,TGTGCCAGCGAGAGGGGGCGTACAGATACGCAGTATTTT,CASERGRTDTQYF
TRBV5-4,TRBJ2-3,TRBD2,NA,TGTGCCAGCAGCTTGTACTCTCAGAGGGAGGGAGATACGCAGTATTTT,CASSLYSQREGDTQYF
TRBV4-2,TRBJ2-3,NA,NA,TGTGCCAGCCAAAGGGGGTGGAGCACAGATACGCAGTATTTT,CASQRGWSTDTQYF
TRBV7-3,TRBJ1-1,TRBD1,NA,TGTGCCAGCAGCTTCCAGGGGGCAGGGGACACTGAAGCTTTCTTT,CASSFQGAGDTEAFF
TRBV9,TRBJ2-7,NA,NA,TGTGCCAGCAGCGTAGGGACACTCCGCGAGCAGTACTTC,CASSVGTLREQYF
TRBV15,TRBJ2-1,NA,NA,TGTGCCACCAGCAGAGGGGACTCCAACAATGAGCAGTTCTTC,CATSRGDSNNEQFF
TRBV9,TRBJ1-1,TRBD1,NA,TGTGCCAGCAGCGTAGCGGGACAGGGAAGCACTGAAGCTTTCTTT,CASSVAGQGSTEAFF
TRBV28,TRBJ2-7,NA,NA,TGTGCCAGCACGACCGCAGGGGACACCTACGAGCAGTACTTC,CASTTAGDTYEQYF
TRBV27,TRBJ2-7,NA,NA,TGTGCCAGCAGTTTACACAGGGAGACCGAGCAGTACTTC,CASSLHRETEQYF
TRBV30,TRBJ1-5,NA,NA,TGTGCCTGGAGTTTCGTGGCGGAATTTTATAGCAATCAGCCCCAGCATTTT,CAWSFVAEFYSNQPQHF